Described below is a single T cell receptor (beta chain) sequence and its context. What it binds is unknown. Only Caucasian adults living in Nashville, Tennessee served as donors. The data derive from a study of shared clonotypes between healthy human individuals. Study observations and caveats: Sequencing depth was predicted to influence how clonotypes are shared among donors.

The data were produced by immunoSEQ multiplex PCR, yet TCRdb's version contains in-frame clones alone and is incomplete. Of over a million clones listed, approximately 97% are singletons. The TCR originated in a man younger than 45 in good health. The sample was naive CD4+ T cells sorted from blood. The subset is: CD45RA+ positively selected.

Here the CDR3 DNA reads TGTGCCAGCAGCCCAGAGGACAGGTGGGCATCCTACGAGCAGTACTTC. It encodes CASSPEDRWASYEQYF. The chain couples TRBV9 to TRBJ2-7; 7 positions agree with TRBD1. The V gene's germline CDR1 is SGDLS and CDR2 YYNGEE. CDR3 length: 16 residues. V lost 4 bases, J lost 1 base, and 11 bases stayed unmatched.